Listed below are T cell receptor beta chains from one sample, sequenced in a study of neurological immune-mediated disorders. MiXCR was run by TCRdb on the 5' RACE reads, yielding one entry per CDR3 protein. This table holds over 90,000 distinct CDR3 sequences, under 14% found once. The sample was PBMCs. Source of these receptors: a female donor with HTLV-1-associated myelopathy (HAM/TSP). Each CDR3 is given with its conserved first and last residue. D genes are given only for firm matches. Sizes are listed as once, few, many or a size class.

clone_size: many; d_call: NA; v_call: TRBV12-3/TRBV12-4; j_call: TRBJ2-7; cdr3_length: 15; cdr3_aa: CASSSGRRVPYEQYF; cdr3_nt: TGTGCCAGCAGCTCAGGGAGGAGGGTCCCCTACGAGCAGTACTTC
clone_size: many; d_call: NA; v_call: TRBV20-1; j_call: TRBJ2-7; cdr3_length: 14; cdr3_aa: CSARPGGSSYEQYF; cdr3_nt: TGCAGTGCTAGGCCGGGCGGAAGCTCCTACGAGCAGTACTTC
clone_size: many; d_call: NA; v_call: TRBV4-3; j_call: TRBJ2-5; cdr3_length: 13; cdr3_aa: CASSQRFGETQYF; cdr3_nt: TGCGCCAGCAGCCAACGTTTCGGAGAGACCCAGTACTTC
clone_size: many; d_call: TRBD1; v_call: TRBV9; j_call: TRBJ2-1; cdr3_length: 17; cdr3_aa: CASSPRDRGRVYNEQFF; cdr3_nt: TGTGCCAGCAGCCCCCGGGACAGGGGGCGGGTATACAATGAGCAGTTCTTC
clone_size: many; d_call: NA; v_call: TRBV5-1; j_call: TRBJ2-1; cdr3_length: 15; cdr3_aa: CANSLEGASYNEQFF; cdr3_nt: TGCGCCAACAGCTTAGAAGGGGCTTCCTACAATGAGCAGTTCTTC
clone_size: many; d_call: NA; v_call: TRBV20-1; j_call: TRBJ2-5; cdr3_length: 11; cdr3_aa: CSARRGETQYF; cdr3_nt: TGCAGTGCTAGGAGGGGCGAGACCCAGTACTTC
clone_size: few; d_call: TRBD1; v_call: TRBV4-1; j_call: TRBJ2-7; cdr3_length: 15; cdr3_aa: CASSLERGQAREQYF; cdr3_nt: TGCGCCAGCAGCCTAGAGAGAGGACAGGCACGGGAGCAGTACTTC
clone_size: many; d_call: TRBD2; v_call: TRBV5-1; j_call: TRBJ2-2; cdr3_length: 15; cdr3_aa: CASGLAGGKTGELFF; cdr3_nt: TGCGCCAGCGGACTAGCGGGGGGAAAAACCGGGGAGCTGTTTTTT
clone_size: few; d_call: TRBD2; v_call: TRBV20-1; j_call: TRBJ2-1; cdr3_length: 18; cdr3_aa: CSARGRGGGFSSYNEQFF; cdr3_nt: TGCAGTGCTAGGGGGCGCGGGGGGGGTTTCAGCTCCTACAATGAGCAGTTCTTC
clone_size: many; d_call: NA; v_call: TRBV5-6; j_call: TRBJ1-2; cdr3_length: 14; cdr3_aa: CASSLGGFNYGYTF; cdr3_nt: TGTGCCAGCAGCTTGGGGGGTTTCAACTATGGCTACACCTTC
clone_size: many; d_call: TRBD2; v_call: TRBV12-3/TRBV12-4; j_call: TRBJ2-7; cdr3_length: 13; cdr3_aa: CASSVAGRNEQYF; cdr3_nt: TGTGCCAGCAGTGTAGCGGGAAGAAACGAGCAGTACTTC
clone_size: many; d_call: TRBD2; v_call: TRBV10-3; j_call: TRBJ2-1; cdr3_length: 14; cdr3_aa: CAISEGLAYNEQFF; cdr3_nt: TGTGCCATCAGTGAAGGACTAGCCTACAATGAGCAGTTCTTC
clone_size: many; d_call: TRBD1; v_call: TRBV28; j_call: TRBJ1-1; cdr3_length: 15; cdr3_aa: CASSARGQGTLEAFF; cdr3_nt: TGTGCCAGCAGTGCCCGGGGACAGGGAACCCTTGAAGCTTTCTTT